The sequence of this T cell receptor (beta chain) was determined in a study of T cells in Graves' hyperthyroidism and ophthalmopathy. This clonotype was recorded at least ten times. TCR beta CDR3 region amplification was performed from RNA transcripts. A first-round RT-PCR of the TCR CDR3 used the HTBI primer set. TCRdb independently ran MiXCR on the multiplex PCR reads; one entry per CDR3 protein. The sample holds about 640,000 distinct CDR3 sequences; more than 20% are singletons and the top ten take about 34%. Trimming removed 4 bases from V and 6 bases from J, with 11 bases in between. The CDR3 runs to 12 residues. Germline V gives CDR1 DFQATT, CDR2 SNEGSKA (reference sequence).

The sequencing input was blood. V gene TRBV20-1 combines with J gene TRBJ2-3; D not certain. This TCR derives from a young man with Graves' ophthalmopathy. DNA of the CDR3: TGCAGTGCTATACCCGGGTTGGATACGCAGTATTTT. The encoded protein is CSAIPGLDTQYF.